This is a list of T cell receptor beta chains from one sample in a study of blood T cell repertoires in COVID-19. The table came from immunoSEQ multiplex PCR; TCRdb's copy has only in-frame clones and leaves some out. The table includes 90,000 to 150,000 clones, 82% detected once. Sequenced input: peripheral blood. The receptors were sampled from a human donor in a cohort sampled during active COVID-19. Each CDR3 is given with its conserved first and last residue. Each record gives: clone size, V gene, J gene, D gene, CDR3 DNA, CDR3 protein. A D gene is named only where the DNA matches it firmly. The size entry is marked missing in some rows and otherwise reads once, few, many or a size class.

NA	TRBV3-1/TRBV3-2	TRBJ1-2	NA	TGTGCCAGCAGCCAAATAGACTATGGCTACACCTTC	CASSQIDYGYTF
NA	TRBV11-2	TRBJ2-3	TRBD2	TGTGCCAGCAGTCCCATGGGTAGCGGGGGAAGCACAGATACGCAGTATTTT	CASSPMGSGGSTDTQYF
NA	TRBV18	TRBJ2-5	TRBD1	TGTGCCAGCTCACCAGGGACAGTCGAAGAGACCCAGTACTTC	CASSPGTVEETQYF
NA	TRBV4-1	TRBJ2-4	TRBD1	TGCGCCAGCAGCCAAGCTCCGGGACAGGGGCTGCAGATTCAGTACTTC	CASSQAPGQGLQIQYF
NA	TRBV28	TRBJ1-2	NA	TGTGCCAGCAGCGGAGAACAGGGTAACTATGGCTACACCTTC	CASSGEQGNYGYTF
NA	TRBV29-1	TRBJ1-5	NA	TGCAGCGTTGGGCAGGGATTGGGGCAGCCCCAGCATTTT	CSVGQGLGQPQHF
NA	TRBV5-1	TRBJ1-1	NA	TGCGCCAGCAGCCCTAATCCCCACCTACCGAACACTGAAGCTTTCTTT	CASSPNPHLPNTEAFF
NA	TRBV6-5	TRBJ1-3	TRBD1	TGTGCCAGCAGGATCACAGGGGGGGGAGACACCATATATTTT	CASRITGGGDTIYF
NA	TRBV6-5	TRBJ2-2	NA	TGTGCCAGCAGTCCCAAGGGGGCCGGGGAGCTGTTTTTT	CASSPKGAGELFF
NA	TRBV7-9	TRBJ1-1	NA	TGTGCCAGCAGCCCCCCACAGAGTACCATGAACACTGAAGCTTTCTTT	CASSPPQSTMNTEAFF
NA	TRBV21-1	TRBJ2-5	NA	TGTGCCAGCAGCAAACGGGGGTCCCAAGAGACCCAGTACTTC	CASSKRGSQETQYF
NA	TRBV2	TRBJ2-3	NA	TGTGCCGGATCCAGGTTCCGCACAGATACGCAGTATTTT	CAGSRFRTDTQYF
NA	TRBV2	TRBJ1-3	NA	TGTGCCAGCAGGACAGAATATGGAAACACCATATATTTT	CASRTEYGNTIYF
NA	TRBV7-9	TRBJ1-1	TRBD1	TGTGCCAGCAGCTTCGAGCGACAGGGGCGGTTCCCCACTGAAGCTTTCTTT	CASSFERQGRFPTEAFF
once	TRBV10-2	TRBJ2-7	NA	TGCGCCACACGAACCGGTCCCTCCTACGAGCAGTACTTC	CATRTGPSYEQYF
NA	TRBV12-5	TRBJ2-1	NA	TGTGCTAGTGGTTTCGGGGGAGATGAGCAGTTCTTC	CASGFGGDEQFF
once	TRBV28	TRBJ1-4	NA	TGTGCCAGCCGAGACTTTGCAACTAATGAAAAACTGTTTTTT	CASRDFATNEKLFF
few	TRBV12-3/TRBV12-4	TRBJ1-5	NA	TGTGCCAGCAGTCCCCCCGGTCTGTCCCAGCATTTT	CASSPPGLSQHF
NA	TRBV5-1	TRBJ2-7	NA	TGCGCCAGCAGCTTGGTGGAGGGGCGAGACCTCTCCTACGAGCAGTACTTC	CASSLVEGRDLSYEQYF
NA	TRBV6-1	TRBJ2-7	TRBD1	TGTGCCAGCAGTGAAGGAACAGGGGGCGGCTACGAGCAGTACTTC	CASSEGTGGGYEQYF
once	TRBV27	TRBJ1-1	NA	TGTGCCAGCAGAGCAGGGCCCATGAACACTGAAGCTTTCTTT	CASRAGPMNTEAFF
NA	TRBV6-2/TRBV6-3	TRBJ2-3	TRBD1	TGTGCCAGCAGTTACTCGACAGGGAACACAGATACGCAGTATTTT	CASSYSTGNTDTQYF
NA	TRBV11-2	TRBJ1-4	NA	TGTGCCAGCAGCTTAGCAGGGGTTCCTAATGAAAAACTGTTTTTT	CASSLAGVPNEKLFF
NA	TRBV28	TRBJ1-2	NA	TGTGCCAGCAGTTTCCCGTCTAACTATGGCTACACCTTC	CASSFPSNYGYTF
NA	TRBV5-1	TRBJ2-2	NA	NA	CASSLSTLRAGELFF
NA	TRBV5-5	TRBJ2-7	NA	TGTGCCAGCAGCTCCGGACAGAATCCTCCTTCCTACGAGCAGTACTTC	CASSSGQNPPSYEQYF
NA	TRBV19	TRBJ2-1	NA	TGTGCCAGTAGTAACCGGGACAATGAGCAGTTCTTC	CASSNRDNEQFF
NA	TRBV6-2/TRBV6-3	TRBJ2-2	NA	TGTGCCAGCAGTTACCGCGGGGAGCTGAACACCGGGGAGCTGTTTTTT	CASSYRGELNTGELFF
NA	TRBV29-1	TRBJ2-3	NA	TGCAGCGTTGAAGTCAGGGCCCAGAACACGCAGTATTTT	CSVEVRAQNTQYF
NA	TRBV7-2	TRBJ2-2	TRBD2	TGTGCCAGCAGCTCCAGCGGGGGGGCGAATCGCGGGGAGCTGTTTTTT	CASSSSGGANRGELFF
NA	TRBV10-2	TRBJ2-5	TRBD2	TGCGCCAGCAGTGACAGGCTAGCGGGGGAGACCCAGTACTTC	CASSDRLAGETQYF
NA	TRBV19	TRBJ1-1	NA	TGTGCCAGTAGTATAGATAGCGGGGGCAGCATAAACACTGAAGCTTTCTTT	CASSIDSGGSINTEAFF